This section outlines one TCR beta chain sequence together with its context. Its antigen is not identified. Assay: immunoSEQ multiplex PCR; the TCRdb copy retains only in-frame clones and omits some. The sample includes around 50,000 clones, 89% seen only once; the top ten take approximately 5%. This CDR3 is built from 15 residues. Unmatched junction bases numbered 1, after V lost 0 bases and J lost 4 bases. CDR1 and CDR2 from the germline V gene are SGHKS and YYEKEE (reference sequence). This sample is drawn from a study of T cell responses to AZD1222 COVID-19 vaccine. Study results and limitations: Seropositive at baseline were only six AZD1222 recipients.

Pooling of second doses given at about 4 or about 12 weeks was done. The source material was peripheral blood, sampled 28 days after the second AZD1222 dose. This clonotype originated in an adult who received the AZD1222 COVID-19 vaccine. The genes are TRBV5-5 and TRBJ2-1; TRBD2 matches 10 bases. The CDR3 DNA is TGTGCCAGCAGCTTGGATAGCGGGGGGTACAATGAGCAGTTCTTC. Translating it yields CASSLDSGGYNEQFF.